The 21 T cell receptor beta chains in this list originate from one sample, sequenced in a study of T cell responses to AZD1222 COVID-19 vaccine. Profiling relied on immunoSEQ multiplex PCR, and the TCRdb table lists in-frame clones only, not all of them. The table shows 130,000 to 150,000 clones, with approximately 89% occurring only once. The material sequenced was peripheral blood, taken on day 0 of AZD1222 vaccination. These receptors originate from an adult in good health.

The chain recombines TRBV2 with TRBJ1-3; the D gene is possibly TRBD1 (5 bases). CDR3 size: 12 residues. CDR1 and CDR2 from the germline V gene are SNHLY and FYNNEI. Trimming pared 8 bases from V and 7 bases from J, leaving 12 bases between. CDR3 in DNA: TGTGCCAGCGTTGACTGGGGGAACACCATATATTTT. Protein: CASVDWGNTIYF. Using reference TRBV2 and TRBJ1-3 for the parts outside the CDR3, the full variable domain is EPEVTQTPSHQVTQMGQEVILRCVPISNHLYFYWYRQILGQKVEFLVSFYNNEISEKSEIFDDQFSVERPDGSNFTLKIRSTKLEDSAMYFCASVDWGNTIYFGEGSWLTVV.

The chain is built from TRBV28 and TRBJ1-1; D may be TRBD1 (5 bases). The CDR3 is made up of 15 amino acids. Germline values: CDR1 MDHEN, CDR2 SYDVKM. Trimming left V 0 bases short and J 4 bases short, with 12 bases between. For the CDR3, the DNA is TGTGCCAGCAGTTTATGGGCAGGGTCGGGCACTGAAGCTTTCTTT. This codes for CASSLWAGSGTEAFF.

The chain has TRBV28 and TRBJ1-6, with D tentatively TRBD1 (5 bases). Germline CDR1 MDHEN, CDR2 SYDVKM. Trimming pared 6 bases from V and 0 bases from J, leaving 15 bases between. This CDR3 comprises 17 residues. This chain's CDR3 is CASRPGHPSSYNSPLHF. The CDR3 DNA is TGTGCCAGCAGGCCAGGACACCCGAGCTCCTATAATTCACCCCTCCACTTT.

As DNA, the CDR3 is TGTGCCAGCAGGGATCCCCGGGTCCAACAGGAAAAACTGTTTTTT. Protein: CASRDPRVQQEKLFF. The V gene is TRBV2, the J gene TRBJ1-4; D is ambiguous. The CDR3 consists of 15 residues. Germline lookup yields CDR1 SNHLY and CDR2 FYNNEI. Trimming took 6 bases from V and 8 from J, leaving 19 bases between them.

The J gene is TRBJ2-1, the V gene TRBV5-5, with 12 bases identical to TRBD2. From germline, CDR1 is SGHKS and CDR2 YYEKEE (reference sequence). V was clipped by 4 bases and J by 9 bases; unmatched bases: 2. This CDR3 region has 13 residues. The CDR3 DNA reads as TGTGCCAGCAGCCAGACTAGCGGGAGTGAGCAGTTCTTC. Translation gives CASSQTSGSEQFF.

J is TRBJ1-1 and V is TRBV6-2 or TRBV6-3; a weak D match, TRBD1 (5 bases). Deletions cut 4 bases from V and 9 bases from J, with 12 bases between. Germline V CDR1 and CDR2: MNHEY, SVGEGT. This CDR3 spans 12 amino acids. CDR3 sequence (DNA): TGTGCCAGCAGTTTTGACCAGGGAAAAGCTTTCTTT. This encodes CASSFDQGKAFF.

This sequence joins TRBV5-1 and TRBJ1-2, with 9 bases aligning to TRBD1. The CDR3 loop spans 15 amino acids. V was clipped by 0 bases and J by 8 bases; unmatched bases: 8. Germline-derived CDR1 and CDR2 are SGHRS and YFSETQ. The CDR3 protein is CASSLGGQGIDGYTF. DNA for the CDR3: TGCGCCAGCAGCTTGGGGGGACAGGGAATAGACGGCTACACCTTC.

J is TRBJ2-1 and V is TRBV28; TRBD2 agrees at 9 bases. V lost 5 bases, J lost 3 bases, and 8 bases stayed unmatched. This CDR3 contains 16 residues. The germline CDR1 and CDR2 sequences are MDHEN and SYDVKM. CDR3 sequence reads: CASSLGLAYVYNEQFF. As DNA, the CDR3 is TGTGCCAGCAGTCTCGGACTAGCGTATGTCTACAATGAGCAGTTCTTC.

The V gene is TRBV27, the J gene TRBJ1-2; 11 bases match TRBD1. Looked up from germline, CDR1 is MNHEY and CDR2 is SMNVEV (reference sequence). The CDR3 is 15 residues long. J was trimmed by 2 bases and V by 5 bases; bases with no gene match: 4. CDR3 protein: CASSGGQGVNYGYTF. Here the CDR3 DNA reads TGTGCCAGCAGTGGGGGACAGGGGGTCAACTATGGCTACACCTTC.

This clone was observed a single time. The J gene is TRBJ1-1, the V gene TRBV30; 8 positions agree with TRBD1. V shed 4 bases and J 6 bases; nucleotides not matched to a gene: 4. Germline loops: CDR1 GTSNPN, CDR2 SVGIG (reference sequence). The CDR3 covers 12 residues. CDR3 residues: CAWTSDRAEAFF. CDR3 nucleotide sequence: TGTGCCTGGACCTCGGACAGGGCTGAAGCTTTCTTT.

The chain combines TRBV18 with TRBJ2-3; no clear D gene. This CDR3 has 14 residues. Germline V CDR1 and CDR2: KGHSH, LQKENI. Trimming removed 5 bases from V and 3 bases from J, with 12 bases in between. The CDR3 region is CASSSLPTTDTQYF. As DNA, the CDR3 is TGTGCCAGCTCATCCTTACCCACTACAGATACGCAGTATTTT.

The chain uses TRBV15 and TRBJ2-7; 8 bases fit TRBD2. The CDR3 sequence is 13 residues long. Germline loops: CDR1 LNHNV, CDR2 YYDKDF (reference sequence). V was clipped by 6 bases and J by 4 bases; unmatched bases: 5. In nucleotides, the CDR3 is TGTGCCACCAGTCCAGCGGGAGAGTACGAGCAGTACTTC. Translating gives CATSPAGEYEQYF.

V usage is TRBV19 and J usage is TRBJ2-1, with 9 positions matching TRBD1. CDR1 and CDR2 (germline): LNHDA, SQIVND (reference sequence). The V and J ends lost 1 base and 3 bases, in that order; junction bases with no gene match: 13. CDR3 size: 19 residues. CDR3 loop: CASSIAGGTGIIIYNEQFF. The DNA for the CDR3 is TGTGCCAGTAGTATAGCCGGGGGGACAGGGATAATTATCTACAATGAGCAGTTCTTC.

Only one count was recorded for this clone. This chain joins TRBV6-5 and TRBJ1-6; tentatively, D is TRBD1 (6 bases). V lost 8 bases and J 4 bases, leaving 9 bases between the germline ends. CDR3 length equals 13 residues. The germline CDR1 and CDR2 sequences are MNHEY and SVGAGI. The chain's CDR3 is CASSGQYNSPLHF. The DNA of the CDR3 is TGTGCCAGCTCTGGACAGTATAATTCACCCCTCCACTTT.

The chain uses TRBV14 and TRBJ1-2; no definite D call. Germline CDR1 SGHDN, CDR2 FVKESK. The CDR3 is 13 amino acids. V gave up 3 bases and J gave up 4 bases, with 9 bases separating them. The CDR3 loop reads CASSHRRSYGYTF. The DNA for the CDR3 is TGTGCCAGCAGCCATCGCAGGAGCTATGGCTACACCTTC.

This chain uses TRBV3-1 (or the pseudogene TRBV3-2) with TRBJ2-5; TRBD1 matches at 8 bases. The germline V gene encodes CDR1 LGHDT and CDR2 YNNKEL (reference sequence). With V trimmed by 2 bases and J by 4 bases, 3 bases remained unmatched. The CDR3 sequence is 14 residues long. CDR3: CASSQNRGAETQYF. The CDR3 DNA sequence: TGTGCCAGCAGCCAAAACAGGGGGGCAGAGACCCAGTACTTC.

The gene calls are TRBV28 and TRBJ2-1, with 10 bases aligning to TRBD2. In germline, CDR1 is MDHEN, CDR2 SYDVKM. CDR3 length equals 17 residues. V trimming: 9 bases; J trimming: 5 bases; junction bases outside the gene matches: 16. CDR3 protein: CASTRIPGLAMNNEQFF. CDR3 nucleotides: TGTGCCAGTACCAGAATCCCGGGACTAGCGATGAACAATGAGCAGTTCTTC.

The chain combines TRBV11-2 with TRBJ1-2; D perhaps matches TRBD1 (5 bases). Germline lookup yields CDR1 SGHAT and CDR2 FQNNGV. Trimming removed 0 bases from V and 8 bases from J, with 19 bases in between. This CDR3 comprises 16 residues. In nucleotides, the CDR3 is TGTGCCAGCAGCTTAGATCCCAGGGCCCCTCTAAGAGGCTACACCTTC. It specifies CASSLDPRAPLRGYTF. The full variable domain, completed using reference TRBV11-2 and TRBJ1-2, is EAGVAQSPRYKIIEKRQSVAFWCNPISGHATLYWYQQILGQGPKLLIQFQNNGVVDDSQLPKDRFSAERLKGVDSTLKIQPAKLEDSAVYLCASSLDPRAPLRGYTFGSGTRLTVV.

This clone was observed a single time. The V and J genes are TRBV14 and TRBJ2-5; unclear D gene. With 1 base removed from V and 4 bases from J, the gap between germline ends came to 13 bases. Germline values: CDR1 SGHDN, CDR2 FVKESK. The CDR3 consists of 15 residues. This chain's CDR3 is CASSQGRQYVETQYF. The CDR3 DNA follows: TGTGCCAGCAGCCAAGGACGCCAGTACGTAGAGACCCAGTACTTC.

J is TRBJ2-7 and V is TRBV3-1 (or the pseudogene TRBV3-2); D possibly corresponds to TRBD2 (6 bases). V lost 4 bases, J lost 5 bases, and 15 bases lay in between. CDR1 is LGHDT and CDR2 is YNNKEL in the germline V gene (reference sequence). The CDR3 is 14 amino acids. CDR3 protein: CASSRVGRQDEQYF. DNA for the CDR3: TGTGCCAGCAGCCGAGTAGGGAGGCAAGACGAGCAGTACTTC.

V and J are TRBV28 and TRBJ2-7; no firm D call. Trimming took off 7 bases at V and 3 bases at J, with 16 bases between the two ends. This CDR3 contains 14 residues. The germline V gene has CDR1 MDHEN and CDR2 SYDVKM. The CDR3 sequence: CASTESGEDYEQYF. The CDR3 DNA reads TGTGCCAGCACCGAGTCGGGTGAAGACTACGAGCAGTACTTC.